This T cell receptor (beta chain) was identified in a study of shared clonotypes between healthy human individuals. CDR1 is LNHDA and CDR2 is SQIVND in the germline V gene (reference sequence). V shed 4 bases and J shed 9 bases, with 16 bases lying between them. This CDR3 has 14 residues. Turning to this clone: What it recognizes is unknown.

Using approximately 200 ng DNA, tens of thousands of T cell genomes, the sorted-subset replicate PCRs were run. The repertoire was sequenced with immunoSEQ multiplex PCR; TCRdb's copy has only in-frame clones and lacks some. The repertoire holds 2 million or so clones, with 95% as singletons. Points from the study as a whole: Four donors held approximately 4.5% of naive CD4 clonotypes in common.

This chain connects TRBV19 to TRBJ2-1; tentative D call: TRBD1 (7 bases). Source material: naive CD4+ T cells sorted from blood. As for subset: CD45RA+ positively selected. The sequence derives from a young man in good health. The CDR3 sequence is CASSNTGEVSEQFF. CDR3 bases: TGTGCCAGTAGTAATACAGGGGAGGTGAGTGAGCAGTTCTTC.